Listed below are T cell receptor beta chains from one sample, sequenced in a study of memory CD4+ T cells and cytomegalovirus serostatus. Some clones are missing from TCRdb's copy, which holds only in-frame ones; the method was immunoSEQ multiplex PCR. The sample comprises some 26,000 clones, 70% to 80% of which are singletons, and over 1% rests with the top ten. Sequencing was done on a sample of memory CD4+ T cells from blood. The receptors here all came from an adult in good health and CMV-seronegative. Each CDR3 is given with its conserved first and last residue. Fields, in order: V gene, clone size, J gene, D gene, CDR3 protein, CDR3 DNA. The D gene is left open where the match is weak. A row's size may be missing; if present it is once, few, many or a size class.

V gene: TRBV6-1; clone size: NA; J gene: TRBJ2-1; D gene: NA; CDR3 protein: CASSTRQGSGEQFF; CDR3 DNA: TGTGCCAGCAGTACCCGACAGGGTAGCGGTGAGCAGTTCTTC
V gene: TRBV28; clone size: NA; J gene: TRBJ2-7; D gene: NA; CDR3 protein: CASSLSAYEQYF; CDR3 DNA: TGTGCCAGCAGTTTATCAGCTTACGAGCAGTACTTC
V gene: TRBV27; clone size: once; J gene: TRBJ1-6; D gene: TRBD1; CDR3 protein: CARTGAYNSPLHF; CDR3 DNA: TGTGCCAGGACAGGGGCCTACAATTCACCCCTCCACTTT
V gene: TRBV27; clone size: NA; J gene: TRBJ2-1; D gene: NA; CDR3 protein: CASSRGLWVEQFF; CDR3 DNA: TGTGCCAGCAGTCGTGGACTTTGGGTTGAGCAGTTCTTC
V gene: TRBV11-2; clone size: few; J gene: TRBJ2-3; D gene: NA; CDR3 protein: CASSSLWAPPASTDTQYF; CDR3 DNA: TGTGCCAGCAGCTCTCTCTGGGCCCCTCCCGCTAGCACAGATACGCAGTATTTT
V gene: TRBV6-5; clone size: NA; J gene: TRBJ2-1; D gene: TRBD2; CDR3 protein: CASRYSLAGEYNEQFF; CDR3 DNA: TGTGCCAGCAGGTACTCCCTAGCGGGAGAGTACAATGAGCAGTTCTTC
V gene: TRBV6-1; clone size: NA; J gene: TRBJ1-2; D gene: NA; CDR3 protein: CASSEASVGGYTF; CDR3 DNA: TGTGCCAGCAGTGAAGCATCGGTAGGTGGCTACACCTTC
V gene: TRBV29-1; clone size: NA; J gene: TRBJ1-2; D gene: TRBD1; CDR3 protein: CSVAGTGDREGYTF; CDR3 DNA: TGCAGCGTCGCAGGGACAGGGGATAGGGAGGGCTACACCTTC
V gene: TRBV7-2; clone size: NA; J gene: TRBJ2-7; D gene: NA; CDR3 protein: CASSPGLISYEQYF; CDR3 DNA: TGTGCCAGCAGCCCAGGGCTAATCTCCTACGAGCAGTACTTC
V gene: TRBV11-2; clone size: NA; J gene: TRBJ1-5; D gene: NA; CDR3 protein: CASSLGQEAHQPQHF; CDR3 DNA: TGTGCCAGCAGCTTAGGGCAGGAGGCACATCAGCCCCAGCATTTT
V gene: TRBV7-9; clone size: NA; J gene: TRBJ1-4; D gene: NA; CDR3 protein: CASSLSSRLGEKLFF; CDR3 DNA: TGTGCCAGCAGCTTATCATCCAGATTGGGTGAAAAACTGTTTTTT
V gene: TRBV30; clone size: NA; J gene: TRBJ1-2; D gene: NA; CDR3 protein: CASTQTYGYTF; CDR3 DNA: TGTGCCTCCACGCAAACCTATGGCTACACCTTC
V gene: TRBV7-9; clone size: NA; J gene: TRBJ1-2; D gene: NA; CDR3 protein: CASSPGRTYYGYTF; CDR3 DNA: TGTGCCAGCAGCCCCGGGAGGACCTACTATGGCTACACCTTC
V gene: TRBV20-1; clone size: NA; J gene: TRBJ2-7; D gene: TRBD2; CDR3 protein: CSASGGGEQYF; CDR3 DNA: TGCAGTGCTAGTGGCGGGGGCGAGCAGTACTTC
V gene: TRBV14; clone size: NA; J gene: TRBJ1-6; D gene: NA; CDR3 protein: CASSQHWSNSPLHF; CDR3 DNA: TGTGCCAGCAGCCAACATTGGTCAAATTCACCCCTCCACTTT
V gene: TRBV19; clone size: NA; J gene: TRBJ1-5; D gene: NA; CDR3 protein: CASSTATGGTQPQHF; CDR3 DNA: TGTGCCAGTAGTACCGCGACAGGAGGAACTCAGCCCCAGCATTTT
V gene: TRBV6-5; clone size: NA; J gene: TRBJ1-2; D gene: NA; CDR3 protein: CASSPTEEYGYTF; CDR3 DNA: TGTGCCAGCAGTCCGACCGAGGAATATGGCTACACCTTC
V gene: TRBV10-3; clone size: NA; J gene: TRBJ1-5; D gene: NA; CDR3 protein: CAISAGNQPQHF; CDR3 DNA: TGTGCCATCAGTGCTGGGAATCAGCCCCAGCATTTT
V gene: TRBV4-1; clone size: NA; J gene: TRBJ2-5; D gene: TRBD2; CDR3 protein: CASSQEGLAGEETQYF; CDR3 DNA: TGCGCCAGCAGCCAAGAAGGCCTAGCGGGGGAAGAGACCCAGTACTTC
V gene: TRBV16; clone size: medium-sized; J gene: TRBJ1-5; D gene: NA; CDR3 protein: CASSQSSGASNQPQHF; CDR3 DNA: TGTGCCAGCAGCCAATCGTCGGGGGCAAGCAATCAGCCCCAGCATTTT
V gene: TRBV18; clone size: few; J gene: TRBJ1-1; D gene: NA; CDR3 protein: CASSLQLGTANTEAFF; CDR3 DNA: TGTGCCAGCTCCCTTCAACTGGGGACCGCGAACACTGAAGCTTTCTTT
V gene: TRBV5-1; clone size: NA; J gene: TRBJ2-3; D gene: NA; CDR3 protein: CASSSERGTDTQYF; CDR3 DNA: TGCGCCAGCAGCTCCGAGAGGGGCACAGATACGCAGTATTTT
V gene: TRBV7-2; clone size: NA; J gene: TRBJ2-3; D gene: NA; CDR3 protein: CASSQRTGPHPYF; CDR3 DNA: TGTGCCAGCAGCCAGCGCACGGGGCCGCATCCGTATTTT
V gene: TRBV9; clone size: NA; J gene: TRBJ2-2; D gene: NA; CDR3 protein: CARDFNTGELFF; CDR3 DNA: TGTGCCAGGGACTTCAACACCGGGGAGCTGTTTTTT
V gene: TRBV27; clone size: NA; J gene: TRBJ2-7; D gene: NA; CDR3 protein: CASSTRVRYEQYF; CDR3 DNA: TGTGCCAGCAGTACCCGGGTCCGCTACGAGCAGTACTTC
V gene: TRBV11-2; clone size: NA; J gene: TRBJ2-1; D gene: TRBD2; CDR3 protein: CASSLYAGESYNEQFF; CDR3 DNA: TGTGCCAGCAGCTTATACGCGGGAGAGTCCTACAATGAGCAGTTCTTC
V gene: TRBV4-2; clone size: NA; J gene: TRBJ2-7; D gene: NA; CDR3 protein: CASSQEWGGQYEQYF; CDR3 DNA: TGTGCCAGCAGCCAAGAGTGGGGGGGGCAGTACGAGCAGTACTTC
V gene: TRBV28; clone size: NA; J gene: TRBJ2-7; D gene: NA; CDR3 protein: CASKGSYEQYF; CDR3 DNA: TGTGCCAGCAAAGGGTCCTACGAGCAGTACTTC
V gene: TRBV5-8; clone size: NA; J gene: TRBJ2-2; D gene: NA; CDR3 protein: CASSPGQLNTGELFF; CDR3 DNA: TGTGCCAGCAGCCCAGGACAGCTGAACACCGGGGAGCTGTTTTTT
V gene: TRBV7-3; clone size: NA; J gene: TRBJ1-1; D gene: NA; CDR3 protein: CASSLTPNTEAFF; CDR3 DNA: TGTGCCAGCAGCTTAACCCCTAACACTGAAGCTTTCTTT
V gene: TRBV10-1; clone size: NA; J gene: TRBJ1-1; D gene: TRBD1; CDR3 protein: CASSEDGTGGMNTEAFF; CDR3 DNA: TGCGCCAGCAGTGAAGACGGGACAGGGGGCATGAACACTGAAGCTTTCTTT
V gene: TRBV6-5; clone size: NA; J gene: TRBJ1-2; D gene: NA; CDR3 protein: CASRAGPTSYGYTF; CDR3 DNA: TGTGCCAGCAGGGCCGGGCCCACGTCCTATGGCTACACCTTC
V gene: TRBV7-2; clone size: NA; J gene: TRBJ2-3; D gene: NA; CDR3 protein: CASSPDYLSTDTQYF; CDR3 DNA: TGTGCCAGCAGCCCAGACTATTTGAGCACAGATACGCAGTATTTT
V gene: TRBV6-5; clone size: medium-sized; J gene: TRBJ1-3; D gene: NA; CDR3 protein: CASSKTVSGNTIYF; CDR3 DNA: TGTGCCAGCAGTAAGACAGTCTCTGGAAACACCATATATTTT
V gene: TRBV4-3; clone size: NA; J gene: TRBJ2-3; D gene: NA; CDR3 protein: CASSQEGGLTTDTQYF; CDR3 DNA: TGCGCCAGCAGCCAAGAAGGGGGACTAACAACAGATACGCAGTATTTT
V gene: TRBV5-5; clone size: few; J gene: TRBJ1-5; D gene: NA; CDR3 protein: CASSLRDSYRPQHF; CDR3 DNA: TGTGCCAGCAGCCTCCGGGACTCTTATCGACCCCAGCATTTT
V gene: TRBV11-3; clone size: few; J gene: TRBJ2-5; D gene: TRBD2; CDR3 protein: CASSLPGGQETQYF; CDR3 DNA: TGTGCCAGCAGCTTACCGGGAGGCCAAGAGACCCAGTACTTC
V gene: TRBV19; clone size: NA; J gene: TRBJ1-2; D gene: TRBD1; CDR3 protein: CASRRGGLANYGYTF; CDR3 DNA: TGTGCCAGTAGGCGAGGGGGCCTGGCTAACTATGGCTACACCTTC
V gene: TRBV4-2; clone size: NA; J gene: TRBJ2-2; D gene: NA; CDR3 protein: CASSQEGGKSGELFF; CDR3 DNA: TGTGCCAGCAGCCAAGAGGGCGGGAAATCCGGGGAGCTGTTTTTT
V gene: TRBV25-1; clone size: NA; J gene: TRBJ2-5; D gene: NA; CDR3 protein: CASRPTGPGETQYF; CDR3 DNA: TGTGCCAGCAGACCAACAGGGCCTGGGGAGACCCAGTACTTC
V gene: TRBV7-2; clone size: NA; J gene: TRBJ1-2; D gene: NA; CDR3 protein: CASSFDSNYGYTF; CDR3 DNA: TGTGCCAGCAGCTTCGACAGTAACTATGGCTACACCTTC
V gene: TRBV29-1; clone size: NA; J gene: TRBJ2-5; D gene: TRBD2; CDR3 protein: CSAGGGPQETQYF; CDR3 DNA: TGCAGCGCCGGGGGGGGGCCCCAAGAGACCCAGTACTTC
V gene: TRBV2; clone size: NA; J gene: TRBJ2-2; D gene: TRBD1; CDR3 protein: CASRTGETGELFF; CDR3 DNA: TGTGCCAGCAGGACAGGGGAAACCGGGGAGCTGTTTTTT
V gene: TRBV28; clone size: NA; J gene: TRBJ1-4; D gene: NA; CDR3 protein: CASSFIGHATNEKLFF; CDR3 DNA: TGTGCCAGCAGTTTCATCGGGCACGCAACTAATGAAAAACTGTTTTTT
V gene: TRBV9; clone size: once; J gene: TRBJ2-1; D gene: TRBD2; CDR3 protein: CASSEQAGSYNEQFF; CDR3 DNA: TGTGCCAGCAGCGAGCAAGCGGGATCCTACAATGAGCAGTTCTTC
V gene: TRBV28; clone size: NA; J gene: TRBJ1-1; D gene: NA; CDR3 protein: CASIPEWGFSNTEAFF; CDR3 DNA: TGTGCCAGCATCCCCGAATGGGGGTTTTCGAACACTGAAGCTTTCTTT
V gene: TRBV19; clone size: few; J gene: TRBJ1-1; D gene: NA; CDR3 protein: CASSIQGLNTEAFF; CDR3 DNA: TGTGCCAGTAGTATACAGGGTCTGAACACTGAAGCTTTCTTT
V gene: TRBV21-1; clone size: NA; J gene: TRBJ2-7; D gene: NA; CDR3 protein: CASSKGGNYEQYF; CDR3 DNA: TGTGCCAGCAGCAAAGGTGGGAACTACGAGCAGTACTTC
V gene: TRBV19; clone size: NA; J gene: TRBJ2-3; D gene: NA; CDR3 protein: CASKGADTQYF; CDR3 DNA: TGTGCCAGTAAAGGGGCAGATACGCAGTATTTT
V gene: TRBV7-2; clone size: NA; J gene: TRBJ1-1; D gene: NA; CDR3 protein: CASSLNFGGTTEAFF; CDR3 DNA: TGTGCCAGCAGCTTAAATTTTGGGGGAACTACTGAAGCTTTCTTT
V gene: TRBV4-2; clone size: once; J gene: TRBJ2-1; D gene: NA; CDR3 protein: CASSQEWTALSSNEQFF; CDR3 DNA: TGTGCCAGCAGCCAAGAATGGACAGCACTGTCTAGCAATGAGCAGTTCTTC
V gene: TRBV6-5; clone size: once; J gene: TRBJ1-1; D gene: TRBD1; CDR3 protein: CASMGQGEAFF; CDR3 DNA: TGTGCCAGCATGGGACAGGGTGAAGCTTTCTTT
V gene: TRBV5-4; clone size: NA; J gene: TRBJ2-7; D gene: NA; CDR3 protein: CASSLGAYSYEQYF; CDR3 DNA: TGTGCCAGCAGCTTGGGGGCCTATAGCTACGAGCAGTACTTC
V gene: TRBV14; clone size: few; J gene: TRBJ2-7; D gene: NA; CDR3 protein: CASSQDWVGDEQYF; CDR3 DNA: TGTGCCAGCAGCCAAGATTGGGTAGGGGACGAGCAGTACTTC
V gene: TRBV19; clone size: NA; J gene: TRBJ2-3; D gene: TRBD1; CDR3 protein: CASGDSWGTDTQYF; CDR3 DNA: TGTGCCAGTGGGGACAGCTGGGGCACAGATACGCAGTATTTT
V gene: TRBV29-1; clone size: NA; J gene: TRBJ1-2; D gene: NA; CDR3 protein: CSVIVDTNYGYTF; CDR3 DNA: TGCAGCGTGATTGTCGACACCAACTATGGCTACACCTTC
V gene: TRBV6-5; clone size: few; J gene: TRBJ1-1; D gene: NA; CDR3 protein: CASSYRETGTEAFF; CDR3 DNA: TGTGCCAGCAGTTATCGGGAGACCGGCACTGAAGCTTTCTTT
V gene: TRBV7-2; clone size: few; J gene: TRBJ2-7; D gene: TRBD1; CDR3 protein: CASSPHRDSYEQYF; CDR3 DNA: TGTGCCAGCAGCCCCCACCGGGACAGCTACGAGCAGTACTTC
V gene: TRBV29-1; clone size: NA; J gene: TRBJ1-1; D gene: NA; CDR3 protein: CSVAGQLNTEAFF; CDR3 DNA: TGCAGCGTTGCCGGACAGCTGAACACTGAAGCTTTCTTT